This T cell receptor (beta chain) is drawn from a study of T cell responses to AZD1222 COVID-19 vaccine. In the study overall: Combined were second doses at about 4 or about 12 weeks. Whole-study findings and limits: Females outnumbered males among donors, who were mostly white British; clonal diversity was possibly underestimated.

Germline V gives CDR1 MGHDK, CDR2 SYGVNS. The CDR3 contains 18 residues. The J segment lost 0 bases and the V segment lost 4 bases, leaving 8 bases of the junction unmatched. Assay: immunoSEQ multiplex PCR; the TCRdb copy retains only in-frame clones and omits some. Counted here are tens of thousands of clones, 88% occurring once; the ten biggest clones make up about 14%. A few counts support this clone. No antigen is known for it. V and J are TRBV25-1 and TRBJ2-6, with TRBD1 identical over 8 bases. The clonotype was recovered from an adult in good health. Sequencing used peripheral blood, obtained on day 0 of AZD1222 vaccination. The CDR3 coding sequence is TGTGCCAGCAGTGGATCCGGACAGGGTTTCTCTGGGGCCAACGTCCTGACTTTC. Translated: CASSGSGQGFSGANVLTF.